The 10 T cell receptor beta chains presented below share a single source sample, sequenced in a study of molecular identifiers for immune sequencing clone quantification. Each CDR3 protein gets one entry after TCRdb re-called the PCR reads with MiXCR. The repertoire holds about 640,000 distinct CDR3 sequences, with 15% to 20% as singletons. The sequencing input was naive CD8+ T cells from blood, with Jurkat cell RNA spiked in. Sample subset: FACS-sorted CD8+CD4-CCR7+CD45RA+ naive T cells. The receptors were sampled from a human donor in good health. Some libraries in this study had Jurkat cell RNA spiked in.

The chain joins TRBV5-4 to TRBJ2-5, with D possibly matching TRBD2 (5 bases). Trimming cost V 4 bases and J 5 bases, with 24 bases left between them. This CDR3 is built from 17 residues. CDR1 SGHNT and CDR2 YYREEE come from the germline V gene (reference sequence). This CDR3 reads CASSLGSSPGWWETQYF. CDR3 bases: TGTGCCAGCAGCCTTGGTTCTAGCCCAGGATGGTGGGAGACCCAGTACTTC.

This clonotype was counted a few times. The CDR3 DNA is TGTGCCAGCAGCCCCCTATATATTACCGGAGAGACCCAGTACTTC. Translation gives CASSPLYITGETQYF. V gene TRBV3-1 combines with J gene TRBJ2-5; D call uncertain. The CDR3 contains 15 residues. V was clipped by 4 bases and J by 4 bases, with 16 bases between them. Germline assignment: CDR1 LGHDT and CDR2 YNNKEL (reference sequence).

This clonotype was observed many times. The rearrangement joins TRBV28 to TRBJ1-5; D remains unclear. The CDR3 covers 15 residues. Germline V lookup: CDR1 MDHEN, CDR2 SYDVKM. The V end lost 8 bases, the J end lost 2 bases, and 16 bases lay between the germline ends. This CDR3 reads CASVRSSRGNQPQHF. CDR3 DNA: TGTGCCAGCGTCAGGTCCAGTCGGGGCAATCAGCCCCAGCATTTT.

In its sample, this clonotype was seen many times. The chain joins TRBV28 to TRBJ2-3, with 7 bases aligning to TRBD1. The germline V gene has CDR1 MDHEN and CDR2 SYDVKM. V gave up 5 bases and J gave up 2 bases; unmatched junction bases: 16. CDR3 length: 18 amino acids. This CDR3 reads CASSPIGGGDRDTDTQYF. The CDR3 DNA follows: TGTGCCAGCAGTCCCATTGGGGGTGGGGACAGAGACACAGATACGCAGTATTTT.

A remark on this clonotype: Germline and junction disagree at one end, which may indicate a read error. J is TRBJ1-1 and V is TRBV6-5, with unresolved D. The CDR3 runs to 13 residues. Germline V CDR1 and CDR2: MNHEY, SVGAGI. The CDR3, as DNA: TGTGCCAGCAGCTTTTCACCGGGCGTTGAAGCTCTCTTT. Residues: CASSFSPGVEALF.

This clonotype was counted at least ten times. This chain connects TRBV12-3 or TRBV12-4 to TRBJ1-1, with D perhaps matching TRBD1 (5 bases). The CDR3 spans 14 residues. The ends were cut back, 1 base at V and 4 bases at J, with 10 bases in the middle. The CDR3 spells CASSLVGVSTEAFF. In nucleotides, the CDR3 is TGTGCCAGCAGTTTAGTGGGGGTCAGCACTGAAGCTTTCTTT.

This chain joins TRBV18 and TRBJ2-7, with 9 bases lining up with TRBD2. CDR3 length: 15 residues. Losses at the gene ends were 3 bases for V and 3 bases for J; bases not matched to a gene: 6. CDR1 and CDR2 (germline): KGHSH, LQKENI. The DNA of the CDR3 is TGTGCCAGCTCACCGATGGGCGGGGGGGACTACGAGCAGTACTTC. This translates into CASSPMGGGDYEQYF.

In this sample, this clonotype turned up many times. The CDR3 loop reads CASSYSVRTLGINTEAFF. CDR3 DNA: TGTGCCAGCAGTTACTCTGTCAGAACCCTCGGAATTAACACTGAAGCTTTCTTT. The chain carries TRBV6-2 or TRBV6-3 and TRBJ1-1; D remains ambiguous. There are 18 residues in the CDR3. Germline CDR1 MNHEY, CDR2 SVGEGT. V lost 0 bases, J lost 2 bases, and 19 bases lay in between.

This clonotype was seen repeatedly, ten times or more. CDR3 amino acids: CASSLGLAGAQYF. The CDR3 bases are TGTGCCAGCAGCCTAGGGCTAGCGGGGGCCCAGTACTTC. This chain links TRBV27 with TRBJ2-5; 10 bases are shared with TRBD2. The CDR3 has 13 residues. Germline V gives CDR1 MNHEY, CDR2 SMNVEV (reference sequence). Unmatched junction bases numbered 7, after V lost 6 bases and J lost 9 bases.

The table lists this clonotype with many counts. V usage is TRBV12-3 or TRBV12-4 and J usage is TRBJ1-4; 7 bases map to TRBD1. CDR3 length equals 14 residues. The ends lost 6 bases at V and 7 bases at J; junction bases unmatched: 8. The CDR3 sequence: CASSRQGGGEKLFF. The CDR3, as DNA: TGTGCCAGCAGCCGACAGGGAGGGGGTGAAAAACTGTTTTTT.